This T cell receptor beta chain appears in the sequencing data of a study of cytomegalovirus exposure and HLA in healthy donors. Notes on the study in general: It was fewer than 200 TCR beta chains that were listed as cytomegalovirus-associated.

This CDR3 comprises 14 residues. The V end was cut by 0 bases, the J end by 3 bases, with 10 bases between. Germline V gene lookup returns CDR1 SGDLS and CDR2 YYNGEE. Using immunoSEQ multiplex PCR, the repertoire was profiled, and TCRdb retains in-frame clones only, with some absent. The table lists under 200,000 clones, about 86% of them singletons, with about 5.8% in the top ten. Note on this clone: As yet, its antigen is unknown.

The sample taken for sequencing was PBMCs. The chain couples TRBV9 to TRBJ2-7; D perhaps matches TRBD1 (5 bases). This sequence originates from a woman in her twenties or thirties in good health and CMV-seronegative. The CDR3 DNA sequence: TGTGCCAGCAGCGTAGTAGGGGAAGGCTACGAGCAGTACTTC. The encoded protein is CASSVVGEGYEQYF.